The 10 T cell receptor beta chains listed next were all sequenced from one sample in a study of vaccination and CD4 T cells after COVID-19. The antigens of these receptors remain unknown. The Oncomine TCR Beta short-read assay generated sequence data from the DNA of cultured CD4+ T cells. TCRdb used MiXCR to reprocess the PCR reads, holding one entry per CDR3 protein. The table lists 15,000 to 20,000 distinct CDR3 sequences, roughly 47% of them singletons. The treatment was: roughly ten-day PBMC culture with coronavirus spike peptide pools or control peptides (ViraFEST assay). Sequencing was performed on cultured CD4+ T cells from blood. The receptors stem from a human donor with COVID-19.

This chain connects TRBV4-3 to TRBJ1-2, with D perhaps TRBD1 (5 bases). The ends were cut back, 0 bases at V and 7 bases at J, with 15 bases in the middle. This CDR3 contains 15 residues. Germline-derived CDR1 and CDR2 are LGHNA and YSLEER. The CDR3 loop reads CASSQEFHRQGGYTF. The CDR3 DNA reads as TGCGCCAGCAGCCAAGAGTTTCACAGGCAAGGTGGCTACACCTTC.

V usage is TRBV7-8 and J usage is TRBJ2-7; no reliable D call. With 2 bases removed from V and 0 bases from J, the gap between germline ends came to 8 bases. CDR3 size: 14 residues. Per the germline V gene, CDR1 is SGHVS and CDR2 is FQNEAQ. The CDR3 loop is CASSLLLSSYEQYF. CDR3 sequence (DNA): TGTGCCAGCAGCTTACTCTTGAGCTCCTACGAGCAGTACTTC.

V gene TRBV4-1 combines with J gene TRBJ1-5, with D unclear. Germline loops: CDR1 MGHRA, CDR2 YSYEKL. There are 15 residues in the CDR3. V shed 3 bases and J shed 0 bases, with 9 bases lying between them. The CDR3 DNA sequence: TGCGCCAGCAGCCATAACCGATTTAGCAATCAGCCCCAGCATTTT. Protein product: CASSHNRFSNQPQHF.

In its sample, this clonotype was seen once. The V and J genes are TRBV19 and TRBJ2-7; TRBD1 matches 8 bases. The CDR3 spans 14 residues. V shed 6 bases and J 2 bases; nucleotides not matched to a gene: 6. Looked up from germline, CDR1 is LNHDA and CDR2 is SQIVND (reference sequence). The CDR3 is CASSAQGVPYEQYF. DNA of the CDR3: TGTGCCAGTAGCGCACAGGGGGTTCCCTACGAGCAGTACTTC. The full variable domain, rest sourced from reference TRBV19 and TRBJ2-7, is DGGITQSPKYLFRKEGQNVTLSCEQNLNHDAMYWYRQDPGQGLRLIYYSQIVNDFQKGDIAEGYSVSREKKESFPLTVTSAQKNPTAFYLCASSAQGVPYEQYFGPGTRLTVT.

This clonotype was found a few times. J is TRBJ2-3 and V is TRBV6-1; 7 positions match TRBD2. Germline CDR1 reads MNHNS; CDR2 reads SASEGT. The V segment lost 3 bases and the J segment 0 bases; nucleotides outside the gene matches: 6. There are 16 residues in the CDR3. The CDR3 sequence is CASSDGGGPSTDTQYF. The CDR3 coding sequence is TGTGCCAGCAGTGACGGCGGGGGACCTAGCACAGATACGCAGTATTTT.

This chain connects TRBV24-1 to TRBJ2-2, with 9 bases matching TRBD1. Germline values: CDR1 KGHDR, CDR2 SFDVKD. Trimming at V came to 3 bases and at J to 7 bases, leaving 8 bases not matched to a gene. This CDR3 is built from 16 residues. CDR3 loop: CATSDTGTGTFGELFF. The CDR3 region has the DNA TGTGCCACCAGTGATACCGGGACAGGGACTTTCGGGGAGCTGTTTTTT.

This clonotype was found a few times. This chain uses TRBV15 with TRBJ2-5; D not resolved. Trimming stripped 3 bases from V and 5 bases from J, with 4 bases between. CDR1 and CDR2 from the germline V gene are LNHNV and YYDKDF (reference sequence). This CDR3 comprises 11 residues. CDR3 coding DNA: TGTGCCACCAGCAGTGGGGAGACCCAGTACTTC. Translation: CATSSGETQYF.

This rearrangement joins TRBV5-4 to TRBJ1-2; D not resolved. In germline, CDR1 is SGHNT, CDR2 YYREEE (reference sequence). Deletions cut 1 base from V and 0 bases from J, with 13 bases between. The length of the CDR3 is 16 residues. As DNA, the CDR3 is TGTGCCAGCAGCTTGCAAGGGATTCCGACTAACTATGGCTACACCTTC. Its translation is CASSLQGIPTNYGYTF.

The genes are TRBV5-6 and TRBJ1-2; D gene ambiguous. Germline V CDR1 and CDR2: SGHDT, YYEEEE. V lost 3 bases and J lost 2, with 14 bases in between. The CDR3 length is 15 residues. As DNA, the CDR3 is TGTGCCAGCAGCTCCGCCCTGACTAACAACTATGGCTACACCTTC. Protein sequence: CASSSALTNNYGYTF.

The sample holds a few counts of this clonotype. Here the CDR3 reads CASSDSGSDTGELFF. CDR3 in DNA: TGTGCCAGCAGTGACTCGGGGAGCGACACCGGGGAGCTGTTTTTT. The J gene is TRBJ2-2, the V gene TRBV6-4, with D possibly being TRBD2 (5 bases). This CDR3 has 15 residues. Trimming left V 0 bases short and J 3 bases short, with 8 bases between. Germline assignment: CDR1 MRHNA and CDR2 SNTAGT.